A selection of T cell receptor beta chains follows, all from one sample in a study of T cell responses to AZD1222 COVID-19 vaccine. The repertoire was sequenced with immunoSEQ multiplex PCR; TCRdb's copy has only in-frame clones and lacks some. The sample has over 100,000 clones, roughly 90% seen once. This specimen consisted of peripheral blood, obtained on day 0 of AZD1222 vaccination. The receptor source for this set is an adult in good health. The CDR3 runs from the conserved cysteine through the conserved F or W. A D gene is named only where the DNA matches it firmly. Part of the rows lack a size; the others show once, few, many or a class for expanded clones.

TRBJ2-7,TRBD2,TRBV10-3,-,CAISETSGGIIDEQYF,TGTGCCATCAGTGAAACTAGCGGGGGTATCATCGACGAGCAGTACTTC
TRBJ1-1,-,TRBV4-2,-,CASSQGQPGAEAFF,TGTGCCAGCAGCCAAGGGCAGCCGGGGGCTGAAGCTTTCTTT
TRBJ2-2,TRBD1,TRBV24-1,-,CATSDLSRQGGSGELFF,TGTGCCACCAGTGATTTGTCTCGACAGGGCGGCTCCGGGGAGCTGTTTTTT
TRBJ2-7,-,TRBV6-5,-,CARGQLDSQDF,TGTGCCAGGGGACAACTGGACAGCCAAGACTTC
TRBJ2-6,-,TRBV7-9,-,CASSLRDGRVLTF,TGTGCCAGCAGCCTACGGGACGGAAGGGTCCTGACTTTC
TRBJ1-2,-,TRBV3-1/TRBV3-2,-,CASSQDRGGDYGYTF,TGTGCCAGCAGCCAAGATCGAGGAGGGGACTATGGCTACACCTTC
TRBJ1-3,TRBD1,TRBV13,-,CASSWGQGEGNTIYF,TGTGCCAGCAGCTGGGGACAGGGAGAAGGAAACACCATATATTTT
TRBJ1-1,TRBD1,TRBV29-1,-,CSARTGEGSEAFF,TGCAGCGCCCGGACAGGGGAAGGATCTGAAGCTTTCTTT
TRBJ2-1,-,TRBV3-1/TRBV3-2,-,CASSQRDMGSGSSRFF,TGTGCCAGCAGCCAACGAGATATGGGTAGCGGAAGTTCGCGATTCTTC
TRBJ2-7,TRBD1,TRBV13,-,CASSSGTGGEQYF,TGTGCCAGCAGCTCCGGGACAGGGGGCGAGCAGTACTTC
TRBJ2-3,TRBD2,TRBV27,-,CASSTLSGRATDTQYF,TGTGCCAGCAGTACTCTAAGCGGGAGGGCCACAGATACGCAGTATTTT
TRBJ1-2,-,TRBV5-4,-,CASSSRGNYGYTF,TGTGCCAGCAGCTCCCGAGGGAACTATGGCTACACCTTC
TRBJ1-2,-,TRBV7-2,-,CASSLTTANYGYTF,TGTGCCAGCAGCTTAACAACAGCCAACTATGGCTACACCTTC
TRBJ1-2,-,TRBV23-1,-,CASSQNSDRDNYGYTF,TGCGCCAGCAGTCAAAATTCAGACAGAGATAACTATGGCTACACCTTC
TRBJ2-2,TRBD1,TRBV5-4,-,CASSLGGTGGTGELFF,TGTGCCAGCAGCTTGGGAGGGACAGGGGGCACCGGGGAGCTGTTTTTT
TRBJ1-2,-,TRBV19,-,CASSDQGGIYGYTF,TGTGCCAGTAGTGATCAGGGAGGGATCTATGGCTACACCTTC
TRBJ2-7,TRBD1,TRBV5-1,-,CASSLVGTAYSYEQYF,TGCGCCAGCAGCTTGGTTGGGACAGCCTATTCCTACGAGCAGTACTTC
TRBJ2-2,-,TRBV7-9,-,CASSPIIGELFF,TGTGCCAGCAGCCCTATAATAGGGGAGCTGTTTTTT
TRBJ2-1,-,TRBV5-4,few,CASSWTVDSHYNEQFF,TGTGCCAGCAGCTGGACTGTTGACTCTCACTACAATGAGCAGTTCTTC
TRBJ2-3,-,TRBV7-3,-,CASSLIGTDTQYF,TGTGCCAGCAGCTTAATAGGAACAGATACGCAGTATTTT
TRBJ1-3,TRBD1,TRBV28,few,CASSADRAGNTIYF,TGTGCCAGCAGCGCAGACAGGGCTGGAAACACCATATATTTT
TRBJ2-7,TRBD2,TRBV6-2/TRBV6-3,-,CASSFSGTSYEQYF,TGTGCCAGCAGTTTTAGCGGGACGTCCTACGAGCAGTACTTC
TRBJ2-4,-,TRBV23-1,-,CASSQSTWFAKNIQYF,TGCGCCAGCAGTCAATCGACTTGGTTCGCCAAAAACATTCAGTACTTC
TRBJ2-5,-,TRBV18,-,CASSPRPGETQYF,TGTGCCAGCTCACCCCGTCCGGGGGAGACCCAGTACTTC
TRBJ1-1,-,TRBV7-9,once,CASNRLAANTEAFF,TGTGCCAGCAACAGACTGGCGGCGAACACTGAAGCTTTCTTT
TRBJ1-3,-,TRBV5-1,-,CASRKDQVGNTIYF,TGCGCCAGCAGAAAGGACCAGGTTGGAAACACCATATATTTT